This is a list of T cell receptor beta chains from one sample in a study of low-dose radiotherapy and immunotherapy resistance in tumors. TCRdb re-analysed the reads in MiXCR, keeping a single row per CDR3 protein. The sample carries tens of thousands of distinct CDR3 sequences, roughly 31% recorded once. Sequencing used PBMCs, obtained before treatment. The receptors were sampled from a male donor with gallbladder cancer. Each CDR3 is given with its conserved first and last residue. Each record gives: clone size, V gene, D gene, J gene, CDR3 DNA, CDR3 protein. D genes are given only for firm matches. Rows give clone size only sometimes, using once, few, many, or a class for an expanded clone.

>many|TRBV30|-|TRBJ1-3
TGTGCCTCCGCCGGGAAGAGCTCTGGAAACACCATATATTTT
CASAGKSSGNTIYF
>many|TRBV6-6|TRBD2|TRBJ2-1
TGTGCCAGCAGTTACGGAACTAGCGGGAGGCTCAATGAGCAGTTCTTC
CASSYGTSGRLNEQFF
>-|TRBV5-1|-|TRBJ2-1
TGCGCCAGCAGCTTGAAGGGTGAGACGCAGTTCTTC
CASSLKGETQFF
>-|TRBV9|TRBD2|TRBJ2-7
TGTGCCAGCAGCCCCCGCGGCGGGGCGGGAGCCCACGAGCAGTACTTC
CASSPRGGAGAHEQYF
>many|TRBV5-1|-|TRBJ2-5
TGCGCCAGCAGCTTGACCTGGGAGACCCAGTACTTC
CASSLTWETQYF
>many|TRBV7-2|-|TRBJ2-5
TGTGCCAGCAGGTGGGGGGTTCAAGAGACCCAGTACTTC
CASRWGVQETQYF
>many|TRBV7-3|-|TRBJ2-1
TGTGCCAGCAGCTTAATGGGTAGAGTGACCTACAATGAGCAGTTCTTC
CASSLMGRVTYNEQFF
>once|TRBV3-1|-|TRBJ2-1
TGTGCCAGCCGCACTACCTCAGGGGGGCCAAACAATGAGCAGTTCTTC
CASRTTSGGPNNEQFF
>many|TRBV12-3/TRBV12-4|TRBD1|TRBJ2-5
TGTGCCAGCAGTTTAAGGGACAGGGGTGGTGAGACCCAGTACTTC
CASSLRDRGGETQYF
>many|TRBV4-1|-|TRBJ2-1
TGCGCCAGCAGCCATCCCCAGGGTAGCTCCTACAATGAGCAGTTCTTC
CASSHPQGSSYNEQFF
>many|TRBV30|-|TRBJ1-1
TGTGCCTGGAGTAAGACCCTGATGAACACTGAAGCTTTCTTT
CAWSKTLMNTEAFF
>many|TRBV12-3/TRBV12-4|-|TRBJ2-7
TGTGCCAGCAGCCCCATCTCCTACGAGCAGTACTTC
CASSPISYEQYF
>many|TRBV20-1|TRBD1|TRBJ2-1
TGCAGTGCTAGAGACCCTGGGACAGGGAGCTCCTACAATGAGCAGTTCTTC
CSARDPGTGSSYNEQFF
>many|TRBV20-1|TRBD1|TRBJ2-7
TGCAGTGCGGAACCGGGACAGCGCTCCTACGAGCAGTACTTC
CSAEPGQRSYEQYF
>-|TRBV21-1|-|TRBJ2-3
TGTGCCAGTAGCAAAGAGGGGACCAGGCTATATACGCAGTATTTT
CASSKEGTRLYTQYF
>-|TRBV20-1|TRBD2|TRBJ2-1
TGCAGTGCTAGAGGAGCGGGAGGGGATGAGCAGTTCTTC
CSARGAGGDEQFF
>many|TRBV19|-|TRBJ2-3
TGTGCCAGTAGCCTCCTCTGGGGAGATACGCAGTATTTT
CASSLLWGDTQYF
>many|TRBV29-1|TRBD2|TRBJ2-3
TGCAGCGTTGAAGAAGGTAGCGGGTACCGCCCAGATACGCAGTATTTT
CSVEEGSGYRPDTQYF
>many|TRBV12-2|-|TRBJ2-4
TGTGCAAGTCGCTTAAAGGACAGGATCCGGGACATTCAGTACTTC
CASRLKDRIRDIQYF
>few|TRBV2|-|TRBJ2-1
TGTGCCAGCAGTGAACCTGGGAATGAGCAGTTCTTC
CASSEPGNEQFF
>many|TRBV15|-|TRBJ1-5
TGTGCCACCAGCAGCCGCGGACGTATTAATCAGCCCCAGCATTTT
CATSSRGRINQPQHF
>few|TRBV3-1|TRBD2|TRBJ2-7
TGTGCCAGCAGCCAAGCTAGCGGGGGGGGAAACGAGCAGTACTTC
CASSQASGGGNEQYF
>-|TRBV24-1|-|TRBJ2-3
TGTGCCACCAGTCACAGAGATACGCAGTATTTT
CATSHRDTQYF
>-|TRBV29-1|TRBD2|TRBJ2-1
TGCAGCGTGGAACTAGCGGGAGGAGTAAATGAGCAGTTCTTC
CSVELAGGVNEQFF
>-|TRBV12-3/TRBV12-4|-|TRBJ1-1
TGTGCCAGCAGTACCGCCCGGAACACTGAAGCTTTCTTT
CASSTARNTEAFF
>-|TRBV6-1|TRBD1|TRBJ1-3
TGTCCCAGCAGCCTGGGACAGGCGGGAAACACCATATATTTT
CPSSLGQAGNTIYF
>few|TRBV28|-|TRBJ1-1
TGTGCCAGCAGTTTAAGGTTGACAGCCCTTGGCACTGAAGCTTTCTTT
CASSLRLTALGTEAFF
>many|TRBV27|-|TRBJ2-5
TGTGCCAGCAGCTCTCGCCTACACCAAGAGACCCAGTACTTC
CASSSRLHQETQYF
>few|TRBV3-1|TRBD2|TRBJ2-7
TGTGCCAGCAGCCAAGATCGACTAGCGGGAGGCCCCTACGAGCAGTACTTC
CASSQDRLAGGPYEQYF
>many|TRBV6-2/TRBV6-3|TRBD1|TRBJ1-2
TGTGCCAGCTCAAAGGGGGCGTATGGCTACACCTTC
CASSKGAYGYTF
>many|TRBV29-1|-|TRBJ2-4
TGCAGCGTTGAAGATCGGACACTCTCCAAAAACATTCAGTACTTC
CSVEDRTLSKNIQYF
>many|TRBV12-3/TRBV12-4|-|TRBJ1-1
TGTGCCAGCAGATTCCCCCCCGCGAGTGAAGCTTTCTTT
CASRFPPASEAFF
>many|TRBV29-1|-|TRBJ1-2
TGCAGCGTTGATGGTCGCGGCAGCTATGGCTACACCTTC
CSVDGRGSYGYTF
>few|TRBV12-5|TRBD1|TRBJ2-7
TGTGCTAGTGGCGAGAGGACAGGGAAAACCTACGAGCAGTACTTC
CASGERTGKTYEQYF
>many|TRBV12-3/TRBV12-4|-|TRBJ1-5
TGTGCCAGCAGTTTCAGGGACGGGAATCAGCCCCAGCATTTT
CASSFRDGNQPQHF
>many|TRBV7-9|-|TRBJ1-1
TGTGCCAGCACCCAAAGGGCCTCCTGGAACACTGAAGCTTTCTTT
CASTQRASWNTEAFF
>-|TRBV14|-|TRBJ2-2
TGTGCCAGCAGCCAAGTCGCGGGCGCGACCGGGGAGCTGTTTTTT
CASSQVAGATGELFF
>many|TRBV28|-|TRBJ2-3
TGTGCCAGCAGAAGGCAGGGTCCGGATACGCAGTATTTT
CASRRQGPDTQYF
>many|TRBV12-3/TRBV12-4|-|TRBJ2-6
TGTGCCACCAGACAGTTCTCTGGGGCCAACGTCCTGACTTTC
CATRQFSGANVLTF